The clone carrying this TCR beta chain was found a few times. The antigen remains undetermined. At residue 12, the TCRdb protein and translated DNA are inconsistent; the protein given comes from the DNA. The listed genes are named as in mouse. The read terminates 3 residues before the CDR3 end, so the remaining end is supplied by the germline J gene. This entry belongs to a study of CD8+ T cells in alopecia areata. Losses at the gene ends were 5 bases for V and 4 bases for J; bases not matched to a gene: 5. This CDR3 contains 15 residues. CDR1 is NSQYPW and CDR2 is LRSPGD in the germline V gene (reference sequence). Study outcomes and limitations: Normal scalp showed lower clonality than lesional scalp, especially alopecia totalis/universalis. Normal skin's resident alphabeta T cells are also sequenced in scalp samples.

Extracted RNA was reverse transcribed, and the resulting cDNA served as sequencing template. Generated by immunoSEQ multiplex PCR, the TCRdb table keeps only in-frame clones and is missing some. The sample holds around 100,000 clones, and no clone turns up only once. The rearrangement joins TRBV1 to TRBJ1-6; TRBD1 matches 7 bases. TRBJ1-6 is an ORF, with its function uncertain. Material for sequencing was lesional skin. This clonotype was obtained from a C3H/HeJ mouse with alopecia areata. Mouse strain MHC haplotype: H2-k. The CDR3 spells CTCSSPGQYNSPLYF. The part of the CDR3 DNA that was read is TGCACCTGCAGTTCTCCGGGACAGTATAATTCGCCC.